This T cell receptor beta chain was sequenced during a study of blood T cell repertoires in COVID-19. About the study: Some COVID-19 samples were acute and others convalescent; all came from the United States, Italy and Spain.

The V gene lost 0 bases and the J gene lost 5 bases, with 10 bases spanning the gap. The germline V gene has CDR1 MNHGY and CDR2 SVAAGI. This CDR3 has 14 amino acids. Data came from immunoSEQ multiplex PCR; TCRdb stores just in-frame clones and leaves some out. The sample holds 220,000 or so clones, about 80% seen once. The participants were between roughly 18 and 89 years old and came from 24 US areas. Participants' reported clinical history set cohort assignment. Sequencing was done on a sample of PBMCs or T cells enriched from blood (not recorded which). The chain links TRBV6-9 to TRBJ2-5; no reliable D call. The clonotype comes from a woman in her forties with acute COVID-19. The CDR3 sequence is CASSYSTGLETQYF. The CDR3 region has the DNA TGTGCCAGCAGTTATTCAACGGGTTTGGAGACCCAGTACTTC.